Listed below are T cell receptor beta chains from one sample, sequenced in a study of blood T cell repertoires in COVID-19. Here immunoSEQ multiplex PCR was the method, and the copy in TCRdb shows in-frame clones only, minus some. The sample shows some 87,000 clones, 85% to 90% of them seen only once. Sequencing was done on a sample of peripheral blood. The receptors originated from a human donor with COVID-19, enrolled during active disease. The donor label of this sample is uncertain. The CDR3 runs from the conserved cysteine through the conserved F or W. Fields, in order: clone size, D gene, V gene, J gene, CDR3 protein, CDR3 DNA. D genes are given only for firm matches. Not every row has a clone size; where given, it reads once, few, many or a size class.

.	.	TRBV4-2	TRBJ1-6	CASSQARSNSPLHF	TGTGCCAGCAGCCAAGCCCGGAGTAATTCACCCCTCCACTTT
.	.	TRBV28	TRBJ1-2	CASSLTGIAGYGYTF	TGTGCCAGCAGTTTAACCGGGATCGCGGGCTATGGCTACACCTTC
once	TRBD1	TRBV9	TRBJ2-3	CASSATGTGESTQYF	TGTGCCAGCAGCGCGACCGGGACAGGAGAGTCTACGCAGTATTTT
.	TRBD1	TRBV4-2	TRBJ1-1	CASSHTPGQEVTEAFF	TGTGCCAGCAGCCATACACCGGGACAGGAGGTCACTGAAGCTTTCTTT
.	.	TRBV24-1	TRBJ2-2	CATSVTTGWGSTGELFF	TGTGCCACCAGTGTTACCACAGGGTGGGGATCCACCGGGGAGCTGTTTTTT
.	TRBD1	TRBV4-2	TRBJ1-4	CASSQEQARGEKLFF	TGTGCCAGCAGCCAAGAGCAGGCCAGGGGGGAAAAACTGTTTTTT
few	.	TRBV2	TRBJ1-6	CASTQQAGSPLHF	TGTGCCAGCACTCAGCAGGCAGGCTCACCCCTCCACTTT
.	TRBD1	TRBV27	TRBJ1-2	CASRSDRGHRGYTF	TGTGCCAGCAGATCGGACAGGGGGCATAGGGGCTACACCTTC
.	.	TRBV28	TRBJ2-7	CASSQGVYEQYF	TGTGCCAGCAGTCAAGGGGTCTACGAGCAGTACTTC
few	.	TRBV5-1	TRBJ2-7	CASSQRSVAHEQYF	TGCGCCAGCAGCCAAAGATCGGTAGCCCACGAGCAGTACTTC
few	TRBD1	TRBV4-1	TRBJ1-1	CASSQRGQGGEAFF	TGCGCCAGCAGCCAACGGGGGCAGGGGGGTGAAGCTTTCTTT
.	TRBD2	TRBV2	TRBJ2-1	CASSDWPAGGYNEQFF	TGTGCCAGCAGTGACTGGCCAGCGGGGGGGTACAATGAGCAGTTCTTC
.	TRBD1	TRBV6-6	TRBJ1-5	CASSYSTGSHQPQHF	TGTGCCAGCAGTTACTCGACAGGGTCCCATCAGCCCCAGCATTTT
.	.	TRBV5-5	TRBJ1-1	CASNLEARVSTEAFF	TGTGCCAGCAACCTTGAAGCTCGGGTAAGCACTGAAGCTTTCTTT
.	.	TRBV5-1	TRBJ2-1	CASSSVRAIYNEQFF	TGCGCCAGCAGCTCGGTCAGGGCGATTTACAATGAGCAGTTCTTC
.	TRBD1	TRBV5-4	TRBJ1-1	CASSLETGMNTEAFF	TGTGCCAGCAGCTTGGAGACAGGGATGAACACTGAAGCTTTCTTT
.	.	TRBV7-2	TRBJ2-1	CASSSPPTGYNEQFF	TGTGCCAGCAGCTCACCGCCGACGGGCTACAATGAGCAGTTCTTC
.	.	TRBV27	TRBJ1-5	CASSITYRVGNQPQHF	TGTGCCAGCAGTATTACGTACAGGGTTGGCAATCAGCCCCAGCATTTT
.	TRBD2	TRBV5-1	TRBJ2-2	CASSLASLAGGTGELFF	TGCGCCAGCAGCTTGGCGAGTCTAGCGGGGGGCACCGGGGAGCTGTTTTTT
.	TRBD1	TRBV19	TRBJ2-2	CASSIEGTGTGELFF	TGTGCCAGTAGTATCGAGGGGACAGGGACCGGGGAGCTGTTTTTT
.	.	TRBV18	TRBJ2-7	CASSPPGGESMRQYF	TGTGCCAGCTCACCACCGGGTGGGGAGAGTATGAGGCAGTACTTC
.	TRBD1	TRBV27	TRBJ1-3	CASSFWDSRYSGNTIYF	TGTGCCAGCAGTTTTTGGGACAGCCGGTACTCTGGAAACACCATATATTTT
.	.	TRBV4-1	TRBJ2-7	CASSQPRRTYEQYF	TGCGCCAGCAGCCAGCCCAGGAGGACCTACGAGCAGTACTTC
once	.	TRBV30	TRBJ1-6	CAWSVDRIDNSPLHF	TGTGCCTGGAGTGTTGACAGAATTGATAATTCACCCCTCCACTTT
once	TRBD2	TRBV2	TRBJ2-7	CASSAHGGSTYEQYF	TGTGCCAGCAGTGCTCACGGGGGGTCCACCTACGAGCAGTACTTC
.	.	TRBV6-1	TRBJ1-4	CASSEALGAQNEKLFF	TGTGCCAGCAGTGAAGCGCTAGGGGCGCAAAACGAAAAACTGTTTTTT
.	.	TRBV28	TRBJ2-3	CASSLPGVSTDTQYF	TGTGCCAGCAGTTTACCAGGGGTTAGCACAGATACGCAGTATTTT
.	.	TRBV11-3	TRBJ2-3	CASSHGQDLTDTQYF	TGTGCCAGCAGCCACGGACAAGACTTGACAGATACGCAGTATTTT
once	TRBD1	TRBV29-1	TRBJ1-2	CSALTGSNYGYTF	TGCAGCGCTCTGACAGGGTCCAACTATGGCTACACCTTC
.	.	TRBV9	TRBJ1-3	CASSVGRRSGNTIYF	TGTGCCAGCAGCGTAGGCCGCAGGTCTGGAAACACCATATATTTT
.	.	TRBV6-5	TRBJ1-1	CASSYSPGPGETEAFF	TGTGCCAGCAGTTACTCGCCGGGTCCGGGGGAAACTGAAGCTTTCTTT
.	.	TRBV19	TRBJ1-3	CASSISGFSGNTIYF	TGTGCCAGTAGTATATCGGGGTTCTCTGGAAACACCATATATTTT
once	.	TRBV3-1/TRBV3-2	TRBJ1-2	CASSQGWGESTF	TGTGCCAGCAGCCAAGGTTGGGGGGAATCAACCTTC
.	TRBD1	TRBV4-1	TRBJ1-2	CASSQDQGVGGYTF	TGCGCCAGCAGCCAAGATCAGGGGGTAGGTGGCTACACCTTC
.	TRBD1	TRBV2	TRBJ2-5	CASSRDRGFEETQYF	TGTGCCAGCAGCCGGGACAGGGGATTCGAAGAGACCCAGTACTTC
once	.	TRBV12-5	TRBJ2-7	CASGFHGSYEQYF	TGTGCTAGTGGTTTTCACGGGTCCTACGAGCAGTACTTC
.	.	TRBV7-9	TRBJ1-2	CASSLGQHYGYTF	TGTGCCAGCAGCCTCGGACAGCACTATGGCTACACCTTC
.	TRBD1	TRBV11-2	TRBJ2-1	CASSPGTGAPQFF	TGTGCCAGCAGCCCAGGAACAGGGGCACCGCAGTTCTTC
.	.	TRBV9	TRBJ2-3	CASSAILRESTDTQYF	TGTGCCAGCAGCGCTATTCTCCGGGAAAGCACAGATACGCAGTATTTT
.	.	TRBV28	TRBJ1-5	CASSLWQGRQPQHF	TGTGCCAGCAGTTTATGGCAGGGCAGGCAGCCCCAGCATTTT
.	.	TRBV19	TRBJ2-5	CASSIDLARETQYF	TGTGCCAGTAGTATAGATCTAGCCCGGGAGACCCAGTACTTC
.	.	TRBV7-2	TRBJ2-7	CASSSGIHEQYF	TGTGCCAGCAGCTCAGGGATCCACGAGCAGTACTTC
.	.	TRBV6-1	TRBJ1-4	CASSELWSRGTNEKLFF	TGTGCCAGCAGTGAATTGTGGTCGAGGGGGACTAATGAAAAACTGTTTTTT
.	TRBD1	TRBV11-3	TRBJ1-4	CASSLDRGEKLFF	TGTGCCAGCAGCTTGGACAGGGGGGAAAAACTGTTTTTT
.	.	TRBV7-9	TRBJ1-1	CASSLTRVDTEAFF	TGTGCCAGCAGCTTAACCAGGGTTGACACTGAAGCTTTCTTT
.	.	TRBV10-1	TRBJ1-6	CASSAQQDSPLHF	TGCGCCAGCAGTGCCCAGCAGGATTCACCCCTCCACTTT
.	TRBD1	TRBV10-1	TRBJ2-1	CASSDPGTGAVNEQFF	TGCGCCAGCAGCGACCCGGGGACAGGGGCCGTCAATGAGCAGTTCTTC
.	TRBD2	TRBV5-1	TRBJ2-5	CASSRNPTSGSGETQYF	TGCGCCAGCAGCCGAAATCCGACTAGCGGGAGTGGAGAGACCCAGTACTTC
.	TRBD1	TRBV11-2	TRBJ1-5	CASSPTGRNQPQHF	TGTGCCAGCAGCCCGACAGGGAGGAATCAGCCCCAGCATTTT
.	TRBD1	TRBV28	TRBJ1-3	CASRGPGQGARSGNTIYF	TGTGCCAGCAGGGGGCCGGGACAGGGGGCGAGATCTGGAAACACCATATATTTT